This T cell receptor beta chain was recovered during a study of blood T cell repertoires in COVID-19. Turning to the study itself: The cDNA or gDNA used as material had been derived from T cells, B-cell-depleted T cells, or PBMCs.

Trimming left V 4 bases short and J 1 base short, with 14 bases between. The CDR3 spans 15 residues. Germline V gene lookup returns CDR1 SGHRS and CDR2 YFSETQ. Sequencing used immunoSEQ multiplex PCR; TCRdb keeps in-frame clones, though not all of them. The table records over 150,000 clones, about 80% of them present only once. The J gene is TRBJ1-1, the V gene TRBV5-1, with D possibly being TRBD1 (5 bases). Sequencing input: PBMCs or T cells enriched from blood (not recorded which). The source is a man between 40 and 49 years old who had recovered from COVID-19. DNA for the CDR3: TGCGCCAGCAGCGCTCAGGGTGTTGGGAACACTGAAGCTTTCTTT. It yields the protein CASSAQGVGNTEAFF.